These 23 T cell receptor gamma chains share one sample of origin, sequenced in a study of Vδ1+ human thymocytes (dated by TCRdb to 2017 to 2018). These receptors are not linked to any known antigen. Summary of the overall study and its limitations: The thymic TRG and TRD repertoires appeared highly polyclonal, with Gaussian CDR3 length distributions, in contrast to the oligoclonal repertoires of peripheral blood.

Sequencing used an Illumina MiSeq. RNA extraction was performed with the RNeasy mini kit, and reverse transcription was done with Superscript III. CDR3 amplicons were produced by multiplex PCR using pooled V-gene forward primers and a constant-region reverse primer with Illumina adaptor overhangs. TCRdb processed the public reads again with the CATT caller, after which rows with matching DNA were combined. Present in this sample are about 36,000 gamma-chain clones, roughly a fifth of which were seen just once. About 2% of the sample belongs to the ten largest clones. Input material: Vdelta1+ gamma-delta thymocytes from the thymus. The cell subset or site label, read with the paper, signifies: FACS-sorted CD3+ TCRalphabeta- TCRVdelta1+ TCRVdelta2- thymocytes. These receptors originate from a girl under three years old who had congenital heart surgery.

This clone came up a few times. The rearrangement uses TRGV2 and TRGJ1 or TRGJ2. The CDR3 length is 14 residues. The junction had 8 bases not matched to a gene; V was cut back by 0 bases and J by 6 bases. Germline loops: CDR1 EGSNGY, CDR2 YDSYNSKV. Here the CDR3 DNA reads TGTGCCACCTGGGACGGGCGAACGGCTTATAAGAAACTCTTT. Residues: CATWDGRTAYKKLF.

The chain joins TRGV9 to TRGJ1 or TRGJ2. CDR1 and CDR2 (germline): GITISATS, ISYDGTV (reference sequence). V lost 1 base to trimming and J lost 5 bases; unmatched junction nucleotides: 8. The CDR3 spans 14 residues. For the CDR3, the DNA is TGTGCCTTGTGGGAGGTCCGCCATAATTATAAGAAACTCTTT. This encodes CALWEVRHNYKKLF.

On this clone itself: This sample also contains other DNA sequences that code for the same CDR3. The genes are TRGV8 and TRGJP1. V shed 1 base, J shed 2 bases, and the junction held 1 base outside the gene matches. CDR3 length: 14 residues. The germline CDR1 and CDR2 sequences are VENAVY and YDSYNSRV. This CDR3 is CATWDRTTGWFKIF. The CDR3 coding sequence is TGTGCCACCTGGGATAGAACCACTGGTTGGTTCAAGATATTT.

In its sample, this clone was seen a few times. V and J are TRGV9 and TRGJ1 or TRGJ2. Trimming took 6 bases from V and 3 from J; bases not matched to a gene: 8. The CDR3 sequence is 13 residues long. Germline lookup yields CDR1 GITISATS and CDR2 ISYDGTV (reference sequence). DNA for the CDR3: TGTGCCTTGTGGACCCGATTTTATTATAAGAAACTCTTT. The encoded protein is CALWTRFYYKKLF.

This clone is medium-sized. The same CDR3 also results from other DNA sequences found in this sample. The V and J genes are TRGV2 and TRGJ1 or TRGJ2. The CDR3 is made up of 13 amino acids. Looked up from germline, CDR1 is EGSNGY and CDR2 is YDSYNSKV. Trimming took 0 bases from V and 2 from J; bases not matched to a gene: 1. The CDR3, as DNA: TGTGCCACCTGGGACGGGGATTATTATAAGAAACTCTTT. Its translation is CATWDGDYYKKLF.

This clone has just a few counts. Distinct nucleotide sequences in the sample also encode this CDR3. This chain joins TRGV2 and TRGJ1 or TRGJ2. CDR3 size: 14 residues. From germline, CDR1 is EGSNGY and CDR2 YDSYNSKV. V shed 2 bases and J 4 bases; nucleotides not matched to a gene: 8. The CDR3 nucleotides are TGTGCCACCTGGGACGCACCGGGATATTATAAGAAACTCTTT. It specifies CATWDAPGYYKKLF.

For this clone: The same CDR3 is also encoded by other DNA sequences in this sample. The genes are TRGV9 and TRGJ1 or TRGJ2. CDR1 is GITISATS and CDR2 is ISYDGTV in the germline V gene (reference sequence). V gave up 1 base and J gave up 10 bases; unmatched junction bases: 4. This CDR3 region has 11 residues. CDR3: CALWEVRKKLF. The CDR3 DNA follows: TGTGCCTTGTGGGAGGTTAGAAAGAAACTCTTT.

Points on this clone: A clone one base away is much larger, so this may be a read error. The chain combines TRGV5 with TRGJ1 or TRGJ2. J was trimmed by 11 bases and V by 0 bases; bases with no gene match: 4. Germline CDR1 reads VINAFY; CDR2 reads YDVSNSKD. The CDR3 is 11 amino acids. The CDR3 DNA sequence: TGTGCCACCTGGGACAGGAGGGAGAAACTCTTT. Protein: CATWDRREKLF.

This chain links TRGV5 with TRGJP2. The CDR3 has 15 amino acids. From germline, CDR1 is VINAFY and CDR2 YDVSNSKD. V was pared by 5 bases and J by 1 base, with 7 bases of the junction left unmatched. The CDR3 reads CATWASPSSDWIKTF. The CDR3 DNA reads TGTGCCACCTGGGCCTCACCTAGTAGTGATTGGATCAAGACGTTT.

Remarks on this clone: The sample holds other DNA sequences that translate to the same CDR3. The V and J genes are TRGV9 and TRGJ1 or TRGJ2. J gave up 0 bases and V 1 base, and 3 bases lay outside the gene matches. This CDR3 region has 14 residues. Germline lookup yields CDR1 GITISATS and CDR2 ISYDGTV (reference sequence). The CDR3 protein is CALWEVENYYKKLF. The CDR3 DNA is TGTGCCTTGTGGGAGGTAGAGAATTATTATAAGAAACTCTTT.

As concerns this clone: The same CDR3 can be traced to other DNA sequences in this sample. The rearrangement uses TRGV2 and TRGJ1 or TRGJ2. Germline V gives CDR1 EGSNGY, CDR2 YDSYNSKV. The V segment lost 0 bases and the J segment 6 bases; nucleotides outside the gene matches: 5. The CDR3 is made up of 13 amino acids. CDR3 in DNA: TGTGCCACCTGGGACGGGCCGCCTTATAAGAAACTCTTT. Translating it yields CATWDGPPYKKLF.

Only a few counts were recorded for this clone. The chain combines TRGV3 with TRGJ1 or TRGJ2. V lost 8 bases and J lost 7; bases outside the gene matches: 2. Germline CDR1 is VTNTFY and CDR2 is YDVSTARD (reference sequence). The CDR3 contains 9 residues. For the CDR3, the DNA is TGTGCCACCTCGTATAAGAAACTCTTT. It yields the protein CATSYKKLF.

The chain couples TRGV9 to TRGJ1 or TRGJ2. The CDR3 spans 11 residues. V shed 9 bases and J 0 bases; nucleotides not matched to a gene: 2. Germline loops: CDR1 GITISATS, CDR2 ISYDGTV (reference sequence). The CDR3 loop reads CALPNYYKKLF. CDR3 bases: TGTGCCTTGCCGAATTATTATAAGAAACTCTTT.

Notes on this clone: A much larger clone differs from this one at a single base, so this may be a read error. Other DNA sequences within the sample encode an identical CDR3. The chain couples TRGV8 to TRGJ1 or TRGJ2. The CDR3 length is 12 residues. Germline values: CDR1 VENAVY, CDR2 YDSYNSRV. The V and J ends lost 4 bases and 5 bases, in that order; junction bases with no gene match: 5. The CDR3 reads CATWDRHYKKLF. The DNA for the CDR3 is TGTGCCACCTGGGACCGTCATTATAAGAAACTCTTT.

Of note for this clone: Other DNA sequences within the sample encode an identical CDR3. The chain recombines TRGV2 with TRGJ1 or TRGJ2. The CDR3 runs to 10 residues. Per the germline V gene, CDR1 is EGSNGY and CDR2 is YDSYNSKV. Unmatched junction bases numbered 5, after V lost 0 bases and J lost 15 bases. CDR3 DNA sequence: TGTGCCACCTGGGACGGGCCGTCACTCTTT. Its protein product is CATWDGPSLF.

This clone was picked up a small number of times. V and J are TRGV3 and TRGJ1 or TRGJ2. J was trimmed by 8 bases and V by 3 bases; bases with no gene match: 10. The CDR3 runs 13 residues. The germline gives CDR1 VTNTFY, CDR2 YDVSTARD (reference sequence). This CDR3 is CATWDRGWNKKLF. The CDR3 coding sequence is TGTGCCACCTGGGACCGAGGATGGAATAAGAAACTCTTT.

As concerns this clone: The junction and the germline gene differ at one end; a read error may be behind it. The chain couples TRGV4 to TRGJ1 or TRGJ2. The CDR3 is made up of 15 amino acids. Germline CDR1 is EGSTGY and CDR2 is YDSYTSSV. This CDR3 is CATWVPRRECYKKLF. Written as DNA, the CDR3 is TGCGCCACCTGGGTTCCTAGAAGGGAGTGTTATAAGAAACTCTTT.

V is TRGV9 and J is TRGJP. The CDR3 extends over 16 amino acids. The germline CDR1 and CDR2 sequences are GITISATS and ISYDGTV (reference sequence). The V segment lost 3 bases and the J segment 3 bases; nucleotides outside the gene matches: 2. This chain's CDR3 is CALWEKQELGKKIKVF. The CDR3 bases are TGTGCCTTGTGGGAGAAGCAAGAGTTGGGCAAAAAAATCAAGGTATTT.

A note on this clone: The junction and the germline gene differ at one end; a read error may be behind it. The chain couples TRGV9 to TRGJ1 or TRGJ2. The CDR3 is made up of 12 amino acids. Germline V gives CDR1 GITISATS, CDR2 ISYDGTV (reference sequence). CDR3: CALRESLYKKLF. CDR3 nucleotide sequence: TGTGCCTTGCGGGAGTCTCTATATAAGAAACTCTTT.

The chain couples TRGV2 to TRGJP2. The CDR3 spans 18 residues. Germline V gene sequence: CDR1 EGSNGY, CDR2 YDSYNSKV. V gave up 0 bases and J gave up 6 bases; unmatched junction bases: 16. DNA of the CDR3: TGTGCCACCTGGGACGGGCACAATCGCCTTGGGGGTGATTGGATCAAGACGTTT. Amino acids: CATWDGHNRLGGDWIKTF.

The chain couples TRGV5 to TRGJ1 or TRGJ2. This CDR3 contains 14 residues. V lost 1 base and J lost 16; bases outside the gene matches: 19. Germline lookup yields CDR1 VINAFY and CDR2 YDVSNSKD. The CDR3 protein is CATWDRSGGQTNLF. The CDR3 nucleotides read TGTGCCACCTGGGACAGAAGCGGAGGGCAGACGAATCTCTTT.

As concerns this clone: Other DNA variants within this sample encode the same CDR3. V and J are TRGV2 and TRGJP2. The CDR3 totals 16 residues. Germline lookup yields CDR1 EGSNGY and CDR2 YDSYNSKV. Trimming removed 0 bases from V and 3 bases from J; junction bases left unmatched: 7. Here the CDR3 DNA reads TGTGCCACCTGGGACGGGCCCCGGGGTAGTGATTGGATCAAGACGTTT. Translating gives CATWDGPRGSDWIKTF.

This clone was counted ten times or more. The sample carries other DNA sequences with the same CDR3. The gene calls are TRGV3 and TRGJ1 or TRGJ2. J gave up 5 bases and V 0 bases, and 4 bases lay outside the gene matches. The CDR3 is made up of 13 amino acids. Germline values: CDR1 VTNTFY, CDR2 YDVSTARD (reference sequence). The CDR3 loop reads CATWDRPDYKKLF. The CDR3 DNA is TGTGCCACCTGGGACAGGCCAGATTATAAGAAACTCTTT.